A selection of T cell receptor beta chains follows, all from one sample in a study of blood T cell repertoires in COVID-19. Method: immunoSEQ multiplex PCR; TCRdb's copy keeps in-frame clones and lacks some. Among roughly 180,000 clones listed, approximately 90% were seen once. The sequenced sample consisted of peripheral blood. Receptors were obtained from a woman between 25 and 40 years old with acute or convalescent COVID-19. The CDR3 runs from the conserved cysteine through the conserved F or W. The D gene is left open where the match is weak. The size of a clone is reported for some rows only, either as once, few or many, or as a class for expanded clones.

j_gene	abundance	d_gene	v_gene	CDR3aa	CDR3nt
TRBJ1-2	NA	TRBD1	TRBV9	CASSVEGQNYGYTF	TGTGCCAGCAGCGTAGAGGGACAGAACTATGGCTACACCTTC
TRBJ1-4	NA	NA	TRBV5-1	CASSQGSREKLFF	TGCGCCAGCAGTCAGGGTTCAAGAGAAAAACTGTTTTTT
TRBJ1-2	NA	NA	TRBV10-3	CAAGGSGYTF	TGTGCCGCGGGGGGCTCTGGCTACACCTTC
TRBJ1-1	NA	TRBD1	TRBV5-1	CASSVRQGNTEAFF	TGCGCCAGCAGCGTGCGACAGGGGAACACTGAAGCTTTCTTT
TRBJ2-3	once	TRBD2	TRBV7-9	CAPRASGGSTDTQYF	TGTGCCCCCCGGGCTAGCGGGGGGAGCACAGATACGCAGTATTTT
TRBJ1-2	NA	TRBD1	TRBV28	CASTPDRGSGYTF	TGTGCCAGCACCCCGGACAGGGGCTCTGGCTACACCTTC
TRBJ2-3	few	NA	TRBV28	CASSFSGIWGTDTQYF	TGTGCCAGCAGTTTTTCAGGTATCTGGGGCACAGATACGCAGTATTTT
TRBJ1-1	NA	TRBD1	TRBV5-1	CASSLLQGAQVAFF	TGCGCCAGCAGCTTGTTACAGGGGGCGCAAGTAGCTTTCTTT
TRBJ2-3	NA	TRBD2	TRBV10-1	CASSREATDTQYF	TGCGCCAGCAGCCGGGAGGCGACAGATACGCAGTATTTT
TRBJ1-2	NA	NA	TRBV9	CASSVSPRAEDGYTF	TGTGCCAGCAGCGTATCTCCTAGGGCGGAGGATGGCTACACCTTC
TRBJ2-2	NA	TRBD2	TRBV3-1/TRBV3-2	CASSLTSGSSTGKLFF	TGTGCCAGCAGCTTAACTAGCGGGAGTAGTACCGGGAAGCTGTTTTTT
TRBJ1-5	NA	NA	TRBV30	CAWNVQANQPQHF	TGTGCCTGGAATGTCCAGGCAAATCAGCCCCAGCATTTT
TRBJ2-5	NA	TRBD2	TRBV28	CASRSPGLADQETQYF	TGTGCCAGCAGGTCACCGGGACTAGCGGATCAAGAGACCCAGTACTTC
TRBJ2-4	NA	NA	TRBV28	CASSLSRIQYF	TGTGCCAGCAGTTTATCTCGGATTCAGTACTTC
TRBJ2-3	NA	NA	TRBV18	CASSPSGGNLADTQYF	TGTGCCAGCTCACCATCAGGCGGGAATCTGGCAGATACGCAGTATTTT
TRBJ1-1	NA	TRBD1	TRBV5-1	CASSLAGTERTEAFF	TGCGCCAGCAGCTTGGCCGGGACAGAGAGGACTGAAGCTTTCTTT
TRBJ1-5	NA	TRBD1	TRBV27	CASLDRVWYSNQPQHF	TGTGCCAGCCTAGACAGGGTTTGGTATAGCAATCAGCCCCAGCATTTT
TRBJ2-6	NA	NA	TRBV28	CASSSGLDYSGANVLTF	TGTGCCAGCAGTTCCGGGTTGGACTACTCTGGGGCCAACGTCCTGACTTTC
TRBJ2-5	NA	NA	TRBV12-3/TRBV12-4	CASSFLETQYF	TGTGCCAGCAGTTTCTTAGAGACCCAGTACTTC
TRBJ2-7	NA	TRBD2	TRBV3-1/TRBV3-2	CASRRTSGDYEQYF	TGTGCCAGCAGGAGGACTAGCGGAGACTACGAGCAGTACTTC
TRBJ2-3	NA	TRBD2	TRBV7-2	CASSAGGSQDTQYF	TGTGCCAGCAGCGCTGGCGGGAGCCAGGATACGCAGTATTTT
TRBJ2-7	few	TRBD1	TRBV9	CASSPHRDSIYEQYF	TGTGCCAGCAGCCCCCACCGGGACAGTATCTACGAGCAGTACTTC
TRBJ2-7	few	NA	TRBV20-1	CSASSRLDREF	TGCAGTGCTAGTTCTCGCCTCGACCGGGAGTTC
TRBJ1-1	NA	NA	TRBV6-5	CASSYEFPGTEAFF	TGTGCCAGCAGTTACGAGTTTCCGGGCACTGAAGCTTTCTTT
TRBJ2-7	NA	NA	TRBV11-1	CASSSRGPSSYEQYF	TGTGCCAGCAGCTCAAGGGGTCCTAGCTCCTACGAGCAGTACTTC
TRBJ1-5	NA	TRBD1	TRBV6-5	CASFTGTGGQPQHF	TGTGCCAGCTTTACCGGGACAGGGGGTCAGCCCCAGCATTTT
TRBJ2-1	NA	NA	TRBV10-1	CASSESDTKVFF	TGCGCCAGCAGTGAATCGGATACTAAGGTGTTCTTC
TRBJ2-1	NA	NA	TRBV24-1	CATSDVNEQFF	TGTGCCACCAGTGACGTTAATGAGCAGTTCTTC
TRBJ1-2	NA	NA	TRBV7-9	CASSFGASYTF	TGTGCCAGCAGCTTTGGGGCGAGCTACACCTTC
TRBJ1-1	NA	NA	TRBV5-6	CASSLWAQAGGAFF	TGTGCCAGCAGCTTGTGGGCACAGGCCGGCGGAGCTTTCTTT
TRBJ1-3	NA	NA	TRBV7-6	CASSLEGEHSGNTIYF	TGTGCCAGCAGCTTAGAGGGAGAACATTCTGGAAACACCATATATTTT
TRBJ2-7	NA	NA	TRBV12-5	CASKTGTYEQYF	TGTGCTAGTAAAACAGGTACCTACGAGCAGTACTTC
TRBJ2-1	NA	TRBD2	TRBV9	CASSQLAVYNEQFF	TGTGCCAGCAGCCAACTAGCGGTTTACAATGAGCAGTTCTTC
TRBJ2-2	NA	NA	TRBV4-1	CASNGGAGELFF	TGCGCCAGCAACGGCGGGGCCGGGGAGCTGTTTTTT
TRBJ2-3	NA	TRBD2	TRBV7-8	CASTPGRVTDTQYF	TGTGCCAGCACCCCGGGGAGGGTCACAGATACGCAGTATTTT
TRBJ2-5	NA	NA	TRBV6-6	CASSKQGGGQETQYF	TGTGCCAGCAGCAAACAGGGAGGGGGCCAAGAGACCCAGTACTTC
TRBJ2-2	NA	NA	TRBV9	CASSVLSGELFF	TGTGCCAGCAGCGTATTGAGCGGGGAGCTGTTTTTT
TRBJ2-1	NA	TRBD2	TRBV19	CASSTNSGRATNEQFF	TGTGCCAGTAGTACCAATAGCGGGAGGGCCACGAATGAGCAGTTCTTC
TRBJ2-2	NA	TRBD2	TRBV6-5	CASQREVTGELFF	TGTGCCAGCCAGCGGGAGGTCACCGGGGAGCTGTTTTTT
TRBJ1-5	NA	TRBD1	TRBV19	CATRQGFDQPQHF	TGTGCCACCAGACAGGGGTTTGATCAGCCCCAGCATTTT
TRBJ2-1	NA	NA	TRBV14	CASSHFREKQFF	TGTGCCAGCAGCCATTTTCGGGAAAAGCAGTTCTTC
TRBJ2-2	NA	NA	TRBV7-9	CASRRAPIGSGLNTGELFF	TGTGCCAGCAGGCGGGCCCCCATAGGAAGCGGGTTAAACACCGGGGAGCTGTTTTTT
TRBJ2-7	NA	TRBD2	TRBV30	CAWSDRRTSGSGEQYF	TGTGCCTGGAGTGATAGGAGGACTAGCGGGAGCGGCGAGCAGTACTTC
TRBJ1-1	NA	NA	TRBV2	CASSVTDKAFF	TGTGCCAGCAGTGTAACAGATAAAGCTTTCTTT
TRBJ2-7	NA	NA	TRBV14	CASYGPNRTPLFSSYEQYF	TGTGCCAGCTACGGGCCTAACAGGACCCCTCTATTCTCTAGCTACGAGCAGTACTTC
TRBJ2-5	NA	TRBD1	TRBV28	CASSPRQGRGKETQYF	TGTGCCAGCAGTCCCCGACAGGGTAGGGGAAAAGAGACCCAGTACTTC
TRBJ1-4	few	NA	TRBV3-1/TRBV3-2	CASSPGHTWASTNEKLFF	TGTGCCAGCAGCCCCGGACACACTTGGGCGTCCACTAATGAAAAACTGTTTTTT
TRBJ1-6	NA	TRBD1	TRBV11-2	CASSLDVQGQGSPLHF	TGTGCCAGCAGCTTAGACGTACAGGGGCAAGGGTCACCCCTCCACTTT
TRBJ1-5	NA	NA	TRBV27	CASSPTTGGNQPQHF	TGTGCCAGCAGCCCTACTACAGGTGGCAATCAGCCCCAGCATTTT
TRBJ1-5	NA	TRBD1	TRBV5-1	CASSLTGVGNQPQHF	TGCGCCAGCAGCCTGACAGGGGTGGGCAATCAGCCCCAGCATTTT
TRBJ2-1	NA	TRBD2	TRBV7-3	CASTGLAGLSSYNEQFF	TGTGCCAGCACTGGCCTAGCGGGTCTCAGCTCCTACAATGAGCAGTTCTTC
TRBJ2-1	NA	TRBD2	TRBV24-1	CATSVQAGVLDEQFF	TGTGCCACCAGTGTTCAAGCGGGAGTTTTGGATGAGCAGTTCTTC
TRBJ2-7	NA	TRBD2	TRBV4-1	CASSQIRTSGSYEQYF	TGCGCCAGCAGCCAAATCCGGACTAGCGGGAGCTACGAGCAGTACTTC
TRBJ1-2	NA	NA	TRBV24-1	CATSDAQKGDVYGYTF	TGTGCCACCAGTGATGCCCAGAAGGGGGACGTCTATGGCTACACCTTC
TRBJ2-7	NA	NA	TRBV12-3/TRBV12-4	CARRLLRYEQYF	TGTGCCAGGAGACTCTTGAGGTACGAGCAGTACTTC
TRBJ2-7	once	TRBD2	TRBV27	CASRVFSGVSYEQYF	TGTGCCAGCAGAGTTTTTAGCGGGGTCTCCTACGAGCAGTACTTC
TRBJ2-1	NA	NA	TRBV6-1	CASSDFARLANEQFF	TGTGCCAGCAGTGATTTCGCGCGGTTGGCAAATGAGCAGTTCTTC
TRBJ2-2	NA	NA	TRBV11-2	CASSLRAYLTGELFF	TGTGCCAGCAGCTTACGCGCTTACCTCACCGGGGAGCTGTTTTTT
TRBJ2-7	NA	NA	TRBV28	CASSLPQGGYVQYF	TGTGCCAGCAGTTTACCACAGGGAGGGTACGTGCAGTACTTC